The clone carrying this T cell receptor beta chain was observed a few times. These data come from a study of blood T cell repertoires in COVID-19. Assay used: immunoSEQ multiplex PCR; TCRdb lists only in-frame clones, some missing. The sample has 200,000 to 300,000 clones; approximately 88% are singletons. CDR1 is SGHVS and CDR2 is FNYEAQ in the germline V gene. V shed 4 bases and J shed 5 bases, with 9 bases lying between them. CDR3 length: 13 residues. This sequence was found in a man aged 35-49 years with acute or convalescent COVID-19. Sequencing input: peripheral blood. The gene calls are TRBV7-6 and TRBJ1-5; weak D call: TRBD1 (6 bases). CDR3 bases: TGTGCCAGCAGCTCACAGGGTCATCAGCCCCAGCATTTT. Protein product: CASSSQGHQPQHF.